This TCR beta chain was sequenced in a study of T-cell reconstitution after alpha-beta-depleted transplantation in children. This clonotype was observed a handful of times. The antigen is undetermined. Using unique molecular identifiers, the investigators prepared the TCRbeta library. TCRdb re-derived calls from the PCR reads in MiXCR, one entry per CDR3 protein. The repertoire holds just over 950,000 distinct CDR3 sequences, with roughly 29% as singletons. Whole-study findings and limits: Surviving recipient T cells and intrathymic progenitors accounted for some patients' high TCRbeta diversity at day 60. One year after transplant, T-cell counts and diversity came mostly from newly produced T cells. Roughly two months post-transplant, alpha-beta T cells reportedly originated from several hundred graft clones that had expanded.

V was shortened by 4 bases and J by 6 bases, with 23 bases between the two germline ends. The CDR3 is 16 residues long. The germline V gene encodes CDR1 SGDLS and CDR2 YYNGEE. The sequencing here drew on PBMCs, mostly from graft donor cells, taken 360 days after TCRalphabeta/CD19-depleted stem cell transplant. The TCR was taken from a boy younger than two who had a stem cell transplant for SCID, so the T cells may come from the graft donor. This chain links TRBV9 with TRBJ2-7; either TRBD1 or TRBD2 may supply D (5 bases each). The CDR3 bases are TGTGCCAGCAGCCCCGCCCGGGGCGGCCAGGGTTTCGAGCAGTACTTC. This encodes CASSPARGGQGFEQYF.